This T cell receptor (beta chain) is drawn from a study of cytomegalovirus exposure and HLA in healthy donors. Study summary: Most donors, roughly 77% of a few hundred genotyped, fell in the Caucasian-associated ancestry cluster. The study's findings and limits: Researchers catalogued approximately 160 TCR beta chains as cytomegalovirus-associated. Likely technical artifact: a cluster of highly shared sequence variants.

Germline lookup yields CDR1 DFQATT and CDR2 SNEGSKA (reference sequence). The CDR3 extends over 8 amino acids. With respect to this clone: The antigen is not known.

Primers included in the PCR were 60 Vbeta and 13 Jbeta primers. Measured with immunoSEQ multiplex PCR; TCRdb has only the in-frame clones, and not every one. The sample includes more than 70,000 clones. The chain employs TRBV20-1 and TRBJ2-5, with unresolved D. This TCR derives from a woman aged 60 to 75 in good health and CMV-seronegative. The sequencing input was PBMCs. CDR3 amino acids: CTEETQYF. The CDR3 DNA sequence: TGCACCGAAGAGACCCAGTACTTC.